This paragraph reports one T cell receptor (beta chain). As yet, its antigen is unknown. These data come from a study of cytomegalovirus exposure and HLA in healthy donors. Primers for the PCR totalled 60 Vbeta and 13 Jbeta. In the original workflow: About 12 million of 80 million to 85 million unique TCR beta chains were shared, per a later count. Repertoires were generated with immunoSEQ multiplex PCR, while TCRdb's copy carries only in-frame clones and drops some. That table furnishes V, J and clone size, whereas the DNA furnished D and trimming. Among tens of thousands of clones listed, around 85% were seen once. V gave up 3 bases and J gave up 1 base, with 11 bases separating them. CDR1 and CDR2 from the germline V gene are GTSNPN and SVGIG (reference sequence). The CDR3 is 14 residues long. Donors were ostensibly healthy at sampling, although undocumented immune exposures were probable. Study findings and constraints: Specificity of a few CMV-associated chains for CMV antigens was verified in vitro. Per a later analysis, 15,000 to 20,000 TCR beta sequences showed association with HLA alleles at 0.05 false discovery rate.

This chain connects TRBV30 to TRBJ2-3; possibly TRBD2 for D (5 bases). The sequence derives from a man between 18 and 35 years old in good health and CMV-seronegative. Sequencing input: PBMCs. The CDR3 region has the DNA TGTGCCTGGAGGAGGGAGAAGCGCACAGATACGCAGTATTTT. Translated, it gives CAWRREKRTDTQYF.